This TCR beta chain was documented in a study of cytomegalovirus exposure and HLA in healthy donors (dated by TCRdb to the late 2010s). Regarding the complete study: An earlier analysis of approximately 640 of the donors reported about 250 Gb of sequence data and around 120 million unique TCR beta sequences from about 200 million T cells. In a later genetic analysis, genome-wide SNP genotypes for about 55% of the 666 donors were used, and that subset was treated as a discovery cohort. Rather than using new phenotypic data, the later analysis identified candidate immune exposures from TCR beta sequences and from how often those sequences occurred across donors. Typing coverage varied by locus: roughly 620-630 donors for A, B, C, DRB1 and DQB1; roughly 510 for DQA1; more than 600 for DPA1; fewer than 480 for DPB1. The aim of the study was to test whether cataloging public T cell receptors could identify signatures of past pathogen exposure. An early release that covered approximately 600 HLA-typed donors contained approximately 300 gigabases of sequencing data and around 85 million unique TCR sequences. A later analysis re-analyzed previously published TCR beta repertoires from roughly 600 donors and added high-resolution HLA genotyping to study TCR occurrence patterns. To decide whether each TCR beta V gene segment behaved as functional or pseudogenic, an earlier analysis of fewer than 750 of the donors relied on high-throughput TCR beta sequencing. HLA typing included class I and class II loci at four-digit resolution. Several DR-DQ haplotypes were treated as single units for association and clustering because of strong linkage in the cohort. Donor age, sex, ethnicity and CMV serostatus were compiled together with the repertoire data. Besides the first cohort of under 700 subjects, a separate validation cohort made up of 120 different subjects was used. All discovery cohort repertoires had been generated on a single sequencing platform. The study profiled the T cell repertoires of hundreds of subjects by immunosequencing and related them to cytomegalovirus serostatus. The study combined high-throughput TCR immunosequencing, statistical association of individual TCRs with disease status, and machine learning to predict cytomegalovirus infection status. Among the roughly 380 genotyped donors, about 85% belonged to the genetic ancestry cluster associated with self-reported Caucasian donors. Among a few hundred genotyped donors of the cohort, an average of approximately 250,000 unique TCR beta nucleotide sequences were sequenced per donor, roughly 18% of them non-productive.

The paper's findings and limits, for the study overall: In a later analysis, around 17,000 TCR beta sequences were associated with specific HLA alleles at a false discovery rate of 0.05. While some public TCRs were present in many individuals, most TCR sequences turned up only very rarely across donors. A later genetic analysis associated a missense DCLRE1C variant with V-gene and J-gene trimming of TCR beta chains, and an independent cohort replicated the association. A further reported finding was that TCR beta sequences accurately predicted the HLA-A and HLA-B alleles for most subjects in the first cohort. Most CMV-associated TCR beta chains appeared to be HLA-restricted in a later analysis, and the HLA associations seemed to be driven largely by CMV exposure. The classifier was reported to diagnose cytomegalovirus status with high specificity and sensitivity in both the original cohort and the validation cohort. In vitro tests confirmed that a few of the cytomegalovirus-associated TCR beta chains recognize cytomegalovirus antigens. Correlated functional status among segregating V segments might reflect linkage disequilibrium, but an unknown experimental factor could not be ruled out. For the cohort, immune exposure information was limited to CMV serostatus. Because HLA typing was missing for some donors at each locus, association tests included only the typed subset. A later analysis found that HLA-associated TCR beta chains were more clonally expanded and had lower generation probabilities than equally common non-associated chains. A cluster of highly shared sequence variants was judged likely to be a technical artifact of the sequencing pipeline. According to the authors, the approach could potentially be generalized to other disease states and immunological phenotypes. According to a later genetic analysis, donors in an Asian-associated ancestry cluster had fewer N-insertions in productive TCRs than the roughly 660-donor mean. Strong co-occurrence of HLA alleles, especially DR and DQ, made assigning TCR associations to individual alleles difficult. Broadly in line with IMGT annotations, most TCR beta V segments showed up in productive rearrangements about 87% or about 30% of the time in an earlier analysis of a few hundred of the donors. Sequencing depth was assumed to be roughly uniform across donors in the presence/absence analyses, though that assumption may not hold. A later analysis reported that several top co-occurrence clusters appeared linked to parvovirus B19, influenza, CMV and Epstein-Barr virus. Because the 87-base-pair reads could not distinguish some IMGT-functional V segments, including TRBV6-2 and TRBV6-3, those segments were excluded. The earlier analysis of approximately 590 of the donors excluded approximately 15 rarely observed V segments, including chromosome 9 orphons, because counts were too low. The study gave a list of some 150 TCR beta chains associated with cytomegalovirus. According to a later analysis, TCR association rates differed among HLA loci, with DRB1 alleles showing the most associated TCRs and HLA-C alleles showing the fewest. This cohort had only TCR beta chains sequenced, and the lack of alpha or paired-chain data limited which features could be detected.

The method was the immunoSEQ multiplex PCR assay. A mixture of 60 forward primers for TCR Vbeta segments and 13 reverse primers for TCR Jbeta segments was used in the multiplex PCR. The CDR3 region of rearranged TCR beta genes was amplified from genomic DNA with a multiplex PCR assay. The Illumina HiSeq System was used to sequence the amplified TCR beta libraries as 87-base-pair reads. Regarding the original processing steps: Across the 670 or so repertoires, a later analysis counted 75 million to 90 million unique TCR beta chains, approximately 12 million of which were shared by at least two donors. To remove PCR and sequencing errors, raw reads were error-corrected and collapsed into unique sequences using a nearest-neighbor algorithm that merged closely related sequences. V, D and J gene segments were assigned by aligning CDR3 sequences to IMGT reference sequences. For a sequence to be retained, a match of at least six nucleotides to both a V gene segment and a J gene segment was required. Rearrangements were called productive when the CDR3 lacked stop codons and stayed in frame with V and J; all others were non-productive. CDR3 was defined according to IMGT convention as the region running from the second conserved V-encoded cysteine to the conserved J-encoded phenylalanine. Sequences without an unambiguous match to a single V gene segment were excluded from the earlier analysis of about 600 of the donors. In an earlier analysis of some 590 of the donors, a V segment was called functional when productive rearrangements were above 56.7%, and segregating when the standard deviation between donors exceeded 5%. A statistical classification framework was built to diagnose cytomegalovirus status from the catalog of TCR beta chain sequences. V and J gene assignment, in a later analysis, came from comparing TCR nucleotide sequences with IMGT/GENE-DB human TR gene sequences. A later analysis assigned CDR3 sequences and most-parsimonious VDJ recombination scenarios with the TCRdist pipeline. In a later analysis, every TCR beta chain was defined by the combination of its CDR3 amino acid sequence and its V-gene family, and reads without a unique V-gene family were dropped. In a later analysis, several hundred highly shared, low-generation-probability nucleotide sequences were removed to address suspected cross-contamination and a sequencing artifact. In a later analysis, a clonal expansion index for each public chain was calculated from normalized within-repertoire ranks of inferred template counts. In a later analysis, generation probabilities were computed with a VDJ recombination model fitted to out-of-frame rearrangements, and the resulting probabilities were checked against IGoR. In a later analysis, TCR-TCR, TCR-HLA and TCR-CMV co-occurrence was scored with hypergeometric tests, and a repertoire-size bias correction was applied to TCR pairs. In a later analysis, false discovery rates were estimated by permuting HLA or CMV assignments 20 times. A later analysis grouped co-occurring TCRs with DBSCAN, adding TCRdist sequence similarity when clustering within HLA-allele-positive subsets. Repertoires with fewer than 30,000 or more than 120,000 public chains, plus five repertoires with anomalous nucleotide sharing, were excluded from co-occurrence clustering. The clones in this table, taken by TCRdb from immuneACCESS, are in-frame only. Not every clone is retained; where verified, under half of the shortfall comes from an unresolved V gene, and the cause of the rest is unknown. V and J calls and clone size follow that table, whereas D and trimming were derived from the DNA. Here the sample has about 190,000 clones; around 79% occur a single time. Around 1.6% of the sample goes to the ten largest clones.

A remark on this clone: Its recognized antigen is unknown. Within one base of it there is no much larger clone, and no base qualities were kept.

In total, approximately 690 healthy bone marrow donors made up the cohort. All cohort members were sampled while nominally healthy, although unrecorded immune exposures were likely present. The donor was CMV seronegative and was included in the group of a few hundred seronegative cohort members. Each donor provided a peripheral blood sample, and peripheral blood mononuclear cells were used for TCR beta sequencing. The Qiagen DNeasy Blood Extraction Kit was used to extract genomic DNA from the blood cell samples. Deletion took 3 bases off V and 4 bases off J, with a span of 7 bases between the germline ends. The germline V gene supplies CDR1 SGHAT and CDR2 FQNNGV. Including cysteine and phenylalanine, the CDR3 has 13 amino acids. The read is trimmed to its CDR3 DNA, 39 bases read in frame from base 1.

The chain couples TRBV11-2 to TRBJ2-1; perhaps TRBD1 is the D gene, with 5 bases matching. This receptor was obtained from a woman younger than 30 in good health and CMV-seronegative. Sequencing was carried out using PBMCs. The DNA sequence is TGTGCCAGCAGCTTCCGACAGTACAATGAGCAGTTCTTC. The encoded protein is CASSFRQYNEQFF.